This TCR beta chain was obtained from a study of regulatory T cells in long-lasting Graves disease. CDR3 length: 16 amino acids. Trimming took off 5 bases at V and 7 bases at J, with 20 bases between the two ends. Germline lookup yields CDR1 SGHTA and CDR2 FQGTGA. TCR beta libraries were built with iRepertoire HTBI primers and Arm-PCR of CDR3 regions. TCRdb reprocessed the multiplex PCR reads with MiXCR, giving one entry per CDR3 protein. The sample holds about 350,000 distinct CDR3 sequences, 16% seen once. This sample's time point: newly diagnosed GD, antithyroid drugs for less than 3 months. PBMC RNA was the source of the TCR library. With regard to this clonotype: Since a far larger clone is one base different, this is likely a read error.

The data also belong to a second study, concerning T cells in Graves' hyperthyroidism and ophthalmopathy.

The genes are TRBV7-3 and TRBJ1-4, with a weak D call TRBD1 (5 bases). The material sequenced was peripheral blood mononuclear cells (PBMCs), taken at new diagnosis, from a patient treated with antithyroid drugs. The sequence derives from a man aged 40-55 years with Graves disease. In nucleotides, the CDR3 is TGTGCCAGCAGCACACGCCCCGGGACCCGGGGTGAAAAACTGTTTTTT. It specifies CASSTRPGTRGEKLFF.